The 22 T cell receptor beta chains below come from one sample, sequenced in a study of identical twins. From the 5' RACE reads, TCRdb called clonotypes with MiXCR, one entry per CDR3 protein. The sample yields fewer than 500,000 distinct CDR3 sequences, approximately 15% seen once. These records were also assigned to another study, of yellow fever vaccine responses in identical twins.

The sample comprised CD4+ T cells sorted from blood. The source is a woman between 18 and 29 years old in good health.

The gene calls are TRBV20-1 and TRBJ1-1; 10 nucleotides align to TRBD1. Germline trimming cut 1 base from V and 5 bases from J; bases unmatched to any gene: 7. The CDR3 is made up of 15 amino acids. The germline gives CDR1 DFQATT, CDR2 SNEGSKA (reference sequence). In DNA, the CDR3 is TGCAGTGCTAGAGGACAGGGGGCGTTGTATACTGAAGCTTTCTTT. Amino acids: CSARGQGALYTEAFF.

At least ten counts were recorded for this clonotype. The chain links TRBV12-3 or TRBV12-4 to TRBJ1-1; TRBD1 might be the D (5 bases). The CDR3 is 13 amino acids. Trimming cost V 8 bases and J 2 bases, with 12 bases left between them. CDR3 nucleotide sequence: TGTGCCAGCGACCCAGGGTTAAACACTGAAGCTTTCTTT. It specifies CASDPGLNTEAFF.

This clonotype occurred a few times. Here the CDR3 DNA reads TGTGCCAGCAGGCCTGACAGGGGCTCAATCAATGAGCAGTTCTTC. Its translation is CASRPDRGSINEQFF. This sequence joins TRBV6-1 and TRBJ2-1; 8 nucleotides match TRBD1. With 6 bases clipped from V and 6 bases from J, the junction kept 10 bases outside the gene matches. The CDR3 runs 15 residues. Germline loops: CDR1 MNHNS, CDR2 SASEGT.

This chain uses TRBV27 with TRBJ1-1; D not certain. Germline V CDR1 and CDR2: MNHEY, SMNVEV (reference sequence). The CDR3 has 14 amino acids. V was trimmed by 6 bases and J by 3 bases, leaving 14 bases between them. The CDR3: CASSTRSGYTEAFF. In nucleotides, the CDR3 is TGTGCCAGCAGCACCCGAAGTGGGTACACTGAAGCTTTCTTT.

This clonotype has ten or more counts. V is TRBV12-3 or TRBV12-4 and J is TRBJ2-5; D unresolved. The CDR3 covers 13 residues. The V gene lost 7 bases and the J gene lost 0 bases, with 9 bases spanning the gap. This CDR3 reads CASTTSYQETQYF. DNA of the CDR3: TGTGCCAGCACCACTTCTTACCAAGAGACCCAGTACTTC.

This sequence joins TRBV5-1 and TRBJ2-7; 7 bases fit TRBD1. Germline assignment: CDR1 SGHRS and CDR2 YFSETQ. This CDR3 contains 16 residues. The trim removed 0 bases at V and 6 bases at J, leaving 12 bases unmatched. CDR3: CASSLGPRQGSSEQYF. DNA of the CDR3: TGCGCCAGCAGCTTGGGACCCCGACAGGGATCAAGCGAGCAGTACTTC.

This clonotype appeared many times. V is TRBV15 and J is TRBJ2-4, with 10 bases that match TRBD2. The CDR3 runs to 18 residues. The junction had 11 bases not matched to a gene; V was cut back by 6 bases and J by 0 bases. The germline V gene encodes CDR1 LNHNV and CDR2 YYDKDF (reference sequence). CDR3 sequence: CATRLTSGLGIAKNIQYF. The CDR3, as DNA: TGTGCCACCAGGTTGACTAGCGGGCTCGGAATAGCCAAAAACATTCAGTACTTC.

The chain recombines TRBV30 with TRBJ2-5, with D tentatively TRBD2 (6 bases). V was clipped by 0 bases and J by 7 bases, with 12 bases between them. The CDR3 is 13 amino acids. Looked up from germline, CDR1 is GTSNPN and CDR2 is SVGIG (reference sequence). CDR3 nucleotide sequence: TGTGCCTGGAGTGTGGGACTGGCTGGGACCCAGTACTTC. Amino acids: CAWSVGLAGTQYF.

There are a few counts of this clonotype. This sequence joins TRBV7-9 and TRBJ2-7; D might be TRBD2 (6 bases). CDR1 is SEHNR, CDR2 FQNEAQ, per germline (reference sequence). V dropped 8 bases and J dropped 0 bases, with 14 bases sitting between them. This CDR3 has 14 amino acids. As DNA, the CDR3 is TGTGCCAGCTCTAGCGCAGGGCCCTCCTACGAGCAGTACTTC. The encoded protein is CASSSAGPSYEQYF.

This clonotype has ten or more counts. The CDR3 nucleotides are TGCAGTGCTAGAGACCCCGGACAGGGAGCACCCACAGATACGCAGTATTTT. Amino acids: CSARDPGQGAPTDTQYF. The chain uses TRBV20-1 and TRBJ2-3, with 8 bases fitting TRBD1. CDR1 and CDR2 from the germline V gene are DFQATT and SNEGSKA (reference sequence). Trimming cost V 0 bases and J 2 bases; bases outside gene matches: 10. There are 17 residues in the CDR3.

CDR3 coding DNA: TGTGCCAGCAGCCGACAGGCCTCCTACGAGCAGTACTTC. This sequence encodes CASSRQASYEQYF. The chain is built from TRBV6-1 and TRBJ2-7; TRBD1 is a possible D gene (6 bases). The V gene's germline CDR1 is MNHNS and CDR2 SASEGT. The germline V and J ends were trimmed by 6 bases and 0 bases, with 9 bases remaining between them. The CDR3 loop spans 13 amino acids.

The chain has TRBV2 and TRBJ2-2; a possible D gene is TRBD1 (5 bases). V gave up 4 bases and J gave up 7 bases, with 13 bases separating them. CDR1 is SNHLY and CDR2 is FYNNEI in the germline V gene. This CDR3 has 14 residues. CDR3 nucleotide sequence: TGTGCCAGCAGTGTCTCCAGGGCCGTCGGGGAGCTGTTTTTT. Amino acids: CASSVSRAVGELFF.

The chain uses TRBV20-1 and TRBJ2-3; 13 bases match TRBD2. V gave up 6 bases and J gave up 4 bases; unmatched junction bases: 4. The CDR3 is 14 amino acids. CDR1 DFQATT and CDR2 SNEGSKA come from the germline V gene (reference sequence). The CDR3 reads CSAPLAGGADTQYF. CDR3 in DNA: TGCAGTGCCCCACTAGCGGGGGGGGCAGATACGCAGTATTTT.

This clonotype has just a few counts. The CDR3 here is CASSPLANSKDTQYF. DNA of the CDR3: TGTGCCAGCAGCCCCCTAGCGAACAGTAAAGATACGCAGTATTTT. This chain uses TRBV3-1 with TRBJ2-3, with D perhaps matching TRBD2 (6 bases). Germline V gene sequence: CDR1 LGHDT, CDR2 YNNKEL (reference sequence). Trimming shortened V by 4 bases and J by 5 bases, and 16 bases separated the two germline ends. The CDR3 totals 15 residues.

The chain uses TRBV2 and TRBJ2-7; 8 bases fit TRBD1. V lost 7 bases to trimming and J lost 5 bases; unmatched junction nucleotides: 19. CDR1 is SNHLY and CDR2 is FYNNEI in the germline V gene. The CDR3 contains 17 residues. The CDR3, as DNA: TGTGCCAGCACCAGAAGCCCCGGACAGGGAAAGGGCAACGAGCAGTACTTC. Amino acid sequence: CASTRSPGQGKGNEQYF. Together with reference TRBV2 and TRBJ2-7, the CDR3 gives the full variable domain: EPEVTQTPSHQVTQMGQEVILRCVPISNHLYFYWYRQILGQKVEFLVSFYNNEISEKSEIFDDQFSVERPDGSNFTLKIRSTKLEDSAMYFCASTRSPGQGKGNEQYFGPGTRLTVT.

Only a few counts were recorded for this clonotype. This rearrangement joins TRBV7-9 to TRBJ2-7; TRBD2 might be the D (6 bases). CDR3 size: 15 residues. V shed 1 base and J shed 7 bases, with 17 bases lying between them. The V gene's germline CDR1 is SEHNR and CDR2 FQNEAQ (reference sequence). The CDR3 protein is CASSLGTGLGTEQYF. The CDR3 nucleotides are TGTGCCAGCAGCTTAGGTACCGGACTGGGGACTGAGCAGTACTTC.

This clonotype appeared many times. The chain combines TRBV12-3 or TRBV12-4 with TRBJ2-7; D perhaps matches TRBD2 (6 bases). V was clipped by 3 bases and J by 1 base, with 13 bases between them. The CDR3 is made up of 15 amino acids. CDR3: CASSLRDWQSYEQYF. CDR3 DNA sequence: TGTGCCAGCAGTTTGCGGGACTGGCAGTCCTACGAGCAGTACTTC.

V gene TRBV12-3 or TRBV12-4 combines with J gene TRBJ2-5; 10 positions agree with TRBD2. This CDR3 spans 18 amino acids. J lost 5 bases, V lost 3 bases, and 15 bases had no gene match. CDR3 sequence: CASSFWLAGESTEETQYF. The CDR3 DNA sequence: TGTGCCAGCAGTTTTTGGCTAGCGGGGGAGTCGACGGAGGAGACCCAGTACTTC.

CDR3 sequence reads: CASIFSTTNSYNEQFF. The CDR3 region has the DNA TGTGCCAGCATTTTCTCCACCACCAACTCCTACAATGAGCAGTTCTTC. The chain couples TRBV5-5 to TRBJ2-1, with D uncertain. V was clipped by 6 bases and J by 0 bases, with 16 bases between them. CDR3 length equals 16 residues. Looked up from germline, CDR1 is SGHKS and CDR2 is YYEKEE (reference sequence). The full variable domain, rest sourced from reference TRBV5-5 and TRBJ2-1, is DAGVTQSPTHLIKTRGQQVTLRCSPISGHKSVSWYQQVLGQGPQFIFQYYEKEERGRGNFPDRFSARQFPNYSSELNVNALLLGDSALYLCASIFSTTNSYNEQFFGPGTRLTVL.

The chain is built from TRBV20-1 and TRBJ1-1, with a possible D match to TRBD1 (6 bases). The CDR3 length is 18 residues. The germline gives CDR1 DFQATT, CDR2 SNEGSKA (reference sequence). V was clipped by 0 bases and J by 5 bases, with 25 bases between them. The CDR3 spells CSARDQRLGGGTWTEAFF. CDR3 bases: TGCAGTGCTAGAGACCAAAGACTGGGTGGGGGGACATGGACTGAAGCTTTCTTT.

V is TRBV4-3 and J is TRBJ2-7; 10 bases align to TRBD2. The germline CDR1 and CDR2 sequences are LGHNA and YSLEER. This CDR3 has 15 amino acids. J was trimmed by 4 bases and V by 1 base; bases with no gene match: 4. The DNA for the CDR3 is TGCGCCAGCAGCCAAGCTAGCGGGAGAACGTACGAGCAGTACTTC. Translating gives CASSQASGRTYEQYF.

The chain couples TRBV25-1 to TRBJ2-7, with 12 bases identical to TRBD2. Germline CDR1 and CDR2: MGHDK and SYGVNS. V gave up 4 bases and J gave up 4 bases; unmatched junction bases: 5. The CDR3 has 15 residues. In DNA form, the CDR3 reads TGTGCCAGCAGTGCGACAACTAGCGGGGGGTACGAGCAGTACTTC. Its translation is CASSATTSGGYEQYF.